The entry below describes one T cell receptor beta chain. These data are taken from a study of blood T cell repertoires in COVID-19. Using immunoSEQ multiplex PCR, the repertoire was profiled, and TCRdb retains in-frame clones only, with some absent. The data contain 140,000 to 150,000 clones, roughly 90% of them seen just once; the ten biggest clones take up around 4.5%. CDR1 is SGHTA, CDR2 FQGTGA, per germline. This CDR3 is 19 amino acids long. Trimming removed 0 bases from V and 8 bases from J; junction bases left unmatched: 18. Sequencing was carried out using PBMCs or T cells enriched from blood (not recorded which). This TCR was sampled from a man in his fifties who had recovered from COVID-19. The chain recombines TRBV7-3 with TRBJ2-1, with TRBD2 matching 8 bases. The CDR3: CASSLTGLGGRSFRDEQFF. CDR3 nucleotide sequence: TGTGCCAGCAGCTTAACGGGGCTCGGCGGGAGGTCCTTTAGAGATGAGCAGTTCTTC. The entire variable domain, with the rest obtained from reference TRBV7-3 and TRBJ2-1, is as follows: GAGVSQTPSNKVTEKGKYVELRCDPISGHTALYWYRQSLGQGPEFLIYFQGTGAADDSGLPNDRFFAVRPEGSVSTLKIQRTERGDSAVYLCASSLTGLGGRSFRDEQFFGPGTRLTVL.